The 25 T cell receptor beta chains below come from one sample, sequenced in a study of Ad26.COV2.S vaccination and SARS-CoV-2 variants. Assay used: immunoSEQ multiplex PCR; TCRdb lists only in-frame clones, some missing. There are 380,000 or so clones in the sample; roughly 90% occur only once, and about 5% lies in the top ten. Documented treatment: about 20 received Ad26.COV2.S at low or high dose, single or two shots; 5 received placebo; per-sample allocation not given. Specimens were obtained on day 63 following the first vaccine or placebo injection. The starting material was peripheral blood, obtained in a trial of Ad26.COV2.S vaccine versus placebo. All receptors come from a person aged 18-60 years who received the Ad26.COV2.S COVID-19 vaccine or a placebo.

CDR3 nucleotide sequence: TGCGCCAGCAGTGAGGCAGGAATAAACATTCAGTACTTC. Protein product: CASSEAGINIQYF. This chain uses TRBV10-1 with TRBJ2-4; D uncertain. Germline-derived CDR1 and CDR2 are WNHNN and SYGVQD (reference sequence). The CDR3 consists of 13 residues. The V and J ends lost 2 bases and 6 bases respectively, with 8 bases between them.

V and J are TRBV4-1 and TRBJ2-3, with D hard to call. The germline V gene encodes CDR1 MGHRA and CDR2 YSYEKL. V lost 2 bases and J lost 4, with 10 bases in between. The CDR3 is made up of 14 amino acids. CDR3 DNA: TGCGCCAGCAGCCAATCCCCTGGTTCAGATACGCAGTATTTT. This sequence encodes CASSQSPGSDTQYF.

The chain has TRBV9 and TRBJ1-5; D not resolved. Trimming left V 5 bases short and J 1 base short, with 13 bases between. From germline, CDR1 is SGDLS and CDR2 YYNGEE. The CDR3 has 15 amino acids. The CDR3 nucleotides are TGTGCCAGCAGTCCCGACGGGGTCAGCAATCAGCCCCAGCATTTT. Amino acid sequence: CASSPDGVSNQPQHF.

V gene TRBV7-2 combines with J gene TRBJ1-1; tentatively, D is TRBD1 (6 bases). Germline CDR1 and CDR2: SGHTA and FQGNSA. This CDR3 has 15 amino acids. V was pared by 5 bases and J by 2 bases, with 15 bases between. CDR3: CASSTGTSLNTEAFF. The CDR3 DNA follows: TGTGCCAGCAGCACCGGGACATCTCTTAACACTGAAGCTTTCTTT. Together with reference TRBV7-2 and TRBJ1-1, the CDR3 gives the full variable domain: GAGVSQSPSNKVTEKGKDVELRCDPISGHTALYWYRQSLGQGLEFLIYFQGNSAPDKSGLPSDRFSAERTGGSVSTLTIQRTQQEDSAVYLCASSTGTSLNTEAFFGQGTRLTVV.

The genes are TRBV6-2 or TRBV6-3 and TRBJ2-7; 7 bases agree with TRBD2. The CDR3 consists of 16 residues. From germline, CDR1 is MNHEY and CDR2 SVGEGT. V was clipped by 7 bases and J by 0 bases; unmatched bases: 12. CDR3 in amino acids: CASNPREAKSSYEQYF. DNA for the CDR3: TGTGCCAGCAACCCTCGGGAGGCCAAAAGCTCCTACGAGCAGTACTTC.

The genes are TRBV18 and TRBJ1-3; the match to TRBD1 covers 7 bases. CDR1 is KGHSH and CDR2 is LQKENI in the germline V gene. This CDR3 spans 13 amino acids. V was pared by 9 bases and J by 0 bases, with 2 bases of the junction left unmatched. CDR3 nucleotide sequence: TGTGCCAGTCGACAGGGCTCTGGAAACACCATATATTTT. It encodes CASRQGSGNTIYF. Full variable domain (missing parts from reference TRBV18 and TRBJ1-3): NAGVMQNPRHLVRRRGQEARLRCSPMKGHSHVYWYRQLPEEGLKFMVYLQKENIIDESGMPKERFSAEFPKEGPSILRIQQVVRGDSAAYFCASRQGSGNTIYFGEGSWLTVV.

This chain connects TRBV2 to TRBJ1-6, with 8 bases matching TRBD1. The trim removed 10 bases at V and 7 bases at J, leaving 3 bases unmatched. This CDR3 contains 12 residues. Per the germline V gene, CDR1 is SNHLY and CDR2 is FYNNEI. The CDR3 region is CATRGLNSPLHF. The CDR3 region has the DNA TGTGCCACCAGGGGGCTGAATTCACCCCTCCACTTT.

This clone was observed once. V usage is TRBV30 and J usage is TRBJ2-5; D ambiguous. Trimming left V 2 bases short and J 0 bases short, with 7 bases between. This CDR3 is 13 amino acids long. Looked up from germline, CDR1 is GTSNPN and CDR2 is SVGIG (reference sequence). DNA for the CDR3: TGTGCCTGGAGTCGAGCGTACCAAGAGACCCAGTACTTC. Translation gives CAWSRAYQETQYF.

The chain combines TRBV4-3 with TRBJ1-4; 8 bases agree with TRBD1. The CDR3 is made up of 18 amino acids. The germline V gene encodes CDR1 LGHNA and CDR2 YSLEER. Germline trimming cut 3 bases from V and 3 bases from J; bases unmatched to any gene: 12. The CDR3 DNA is TGCGCCAGCAGCCAGACCGGGACAGGCTCAATGGCTAATGAAAAACTGTTTTTT. This codes for CASSQTGTGSMANEKLFF.

On this clone itself: Other DNA sequences from this sample encode an identical CDR3 as well. V and J are TRBV5-1 and TRBJ2-3; the D is unclear. The CDR3 runs 14 residues. Germline CDR1 reads SGHRS; CDR2 reads YFSETQ. V was pared by 0 bases and J by 1 base, with 6 bases between. CDR3 nucleotide sequence: TGCGCCAGCAGCTTGGCTCAGGGCACAGATACGCAGTATTTT. This gives the protein CASSLAQGTDTQYF.

This clone was observed once. The chain joins TRBV20-1 to TRBJ2-7; tentatively, D is TRBD1 (5 bases). Germline CDR1 is DFQATT and CDR2 is SNEGSKA (reference sequence). The CDR3 runs to 14 residues. Trimming took 3 bases from V and 0 from J, leaving 12 bases between them. The CDR3 loop reads CSASRGIGSYEQYF. DNA of the CDR3: TGCAGTGCTAGTAGGGGAATTGGCTCCTACGAGCAGTACTTC.

V is TRBV28 and J is TRBJ1-4; D is undetermined. This CDR3 comprises 11 residues. Germline CDR1 and CDR2: MDHEN and SYDVKM. Trimming removed 6 bases at V and 12 bases at J, with 11 bases between. The CDR3 DNA is TGTGCCAGCAGGGGAAACCGGGAACTGTTTTTT. Encoded protein: CASRGNRELFF.

The chain employs TRBV20-1 and TRBJ2-1; D is possibly TRBD1 or TRBD2 (5 bases each). V lost 3 bases and J lost 12, with 21 bases in between. This CDR3 spans 14 amino acids. Germline V gene data show CDR1 as DFQATT and CDR2 as SNEGSKA (reference sequence). This CDR3 is CSASATGTPNRQFF. The CDR3 nucleotides read TGCAGTGCTAGTGCAACCGGGACCCCAAATAGGCAGTTCTTC.

The rearrangement links TRBV2 to TRBJ2-7; 7 bases fit TRBD2. Germline values: CDR1 SNHLY, CDR2 FYNNEI. The length of the CDR3 is 12 residues. J gave up 2 bases and V 8 bases, and 3 bases lay outside the gene matches. CDR3 sequence (DNA): TGTGCCAGCCGCGGGGGACCCTACGAGCAGTACTTC. The encoded protein is CASRGGPYEQYF.

The chain is built from TRBV7-3 and TRBJ2-5, with D uncertain. The germline gives CDR1 SGHTA, CDR2 FQGTGA. V gave up 2 bases and J gave up 0 bases, with 7 bases separating them. This CDR3 has 14 amino acids. In nucleotides, the CDR3 is TGTGCCAGCAGCTTAGACGGAAACCAAGAGACCCAGTACTTC. This translates into CASSLDGNQETQYF.

The chain is built from TRBV11-2 and TRBJ1-1; D remains unclear. V gave up 10 bases and J gave up 1 base, with 7 bases separating them. CDR1 and CDR2 (germline): SGHAT, FQNNGV. The CDR3 length is 11 residues. CDR3 nucleotides: TGTGCCATCCACAAGAACACTGAAGCTTTCTTT. Translation: CAIHKNTEAFF.

A single count supports this clone. The chain is built from TRBV6-6 and TRBJ2-5; the D is unclear. Trimming left V 7 bases short and J 1 base short, with 13 bases between. CDR3 size: 14 residues. Germline CDR1 is MNHNY and CDR2 is SVGAGI (reference sequence). CDR3 nucleotides: TGTGCCAGCACGGTGGGCTCGGGCCAAGAGACCCAGTACTTC. Amino acids: CASTVGSGQETQYF.

A word on this clone: The sample has other DNA sequences that encode this CDR3 too. The chain has TRBV7-9 and TRBJ1-4, with 8 bases identical to TRBD1. Germline V gene lookup returns CDR1 SEHNR and CDR2 FQNEAQ (reference sequence). With 0 bases clipped from V and 6 bases from J, the junction kept 3 bases outside the gene matches. CDR3 length equals 15 residues. The CDR3 spells CASSLARGRDEKLFF. Here the CDR3 DNA reads TGTGCCAGCAGCTTAGCCAGGGGGCGCGATGAAAAACTGTTTTTT.

The rearrangement uses TRBV5-1 and TRBJ1-1; D unclear. The CDR3 is 15 residues long. Trimming pared 5 bases from V and 2 bases from J, leaving 16 bases between. Germline CDR1 and CDR2: SGHRS and YFSETQ. The CDR3, as DNA: TGCGCCAGCAGACCAGAACAGAGAATAAACACTGAAGCTTTCTTT. It is translated as CASRPEQRINTEAFF.

The chain combines TRBV25-1 with TRBJ1-1; 7 bases match TRBD1. Germline lookup yields CDR1 MGHDK and CDR2 SYGVNS. The CDR3 covers 15 residues. V lost 2 bases, J lost 1 base, and 4 bases stayed unmatched. The CDR3 protein is CASSELRTGNTEAFF. CDR3 coding DNA: TGTGCCAGCAGTGAACTGCGGACAGGGAACACTGAAGCTTTCTTT.

CDR3 amino acids: CASSPQGSQPQHF. The DNA for the CDR3 is TGTGCCAGCAGCCCTCAGGGTTCTCAGCCCCAGCATTTT. The chain recombines TRBV7-9 with TRBJ1-5; possibly TRBD1 for D (5 bases). The CDR3 runs 13 residues. Germline loops: CDR1 SEHNR, CDR2 FQNEAQ (reference sequence). V shed 5 bases and J shed 6 bases, with 11 bases lying between them.

A few counts support this clone. The rearrangement joins TRBV2 to TRBJ1-2; TRBD1 matches 9 bases. The CDR3 contains 13 residues. V shed 6 bases and J 13 bases; nucleotides not matched to a gene: 12. Germline V gene sequence: CDR1 SNHLY, CDR2 FYNNEI. The CDR3 region is CASRTGTGNSGTF. The DNA for the CDR3 is TGTGCCAGCAGGACCGGGACAGGGAATAGTGGCACCTTC.

V usage is TRBV6-4 and J usage is TRBJ1-3; D is perhaps TRBD1 (6 bases). V was shortened by 4 bases and J by 0 bases, with 13 bases between the two germline ends. CDR1 and CDR2 (germline): MRHNA, SNTAGT. The length of the CDR3 is 16 residues. CDR3 DNA sequence: TGTGCCAGCAGTGCCCCGGGACAAATCTCTGGAAACACCATATATTTT. This sequence encodes CASSAPGQISGNTIYF.

Comment on this clone: The same CDR3 can be traced to other DNA sequences in this sample. The chain links TRBV5-6 to TRBJ1-1, with D unclear. V dropped 2 bases and J dropped 2 bases, with 10 bases sitting between them. CDR3 length: 14 residues. Germline-derived CDR1 and CDR2 are SGHDT and YYEEEE. CDR3 nucleotides: TGTGCCAGCAGCTTCCGAGGGCGAAACACTGAAGCTTTCTTT. Amino acid sequence: CASSFRGRNTEAFF. Based on the CDR3 plus reference TRBV5-6 and TRBJ1-1, the full variable domain is DAGVTQSPTHLIKTRGQQVTLRCSPKSGHDTVSWYQQALGQGPQFIFQYYEEEERQRGNFPDRFSGHQFPNYSSELNVNALLLGDSALYLCASSFRGRNTEAFFGQGTRLTVV.

Only one count was recorded for this clone. The chain joins TRBV5-4 to TRBJ1-1; D perhaps matches TRBD1 (6 bases). The CDR3 is made up of 15 amino acids. V lost 4 bases to trimming and J lost 0 bases, with 13 bases between them. Germline CDR1 SGHNT, CDR2 YYREEE (reference sequence). This CDR3 is CASSPGHTMNTEAFF. In DNA, the CDR3 is TGTGCCAGCAGCCCGGGACACACTATGAACACTGAAGCTTTCTTT. The variable domain in full, with the rest retrieved from reference TRBV5-4 and TRBJ1-1, is ETGVTQSPTHLIKTRGQQVTLRCSSQSGHNTVSWYQQALGQGPQFIFQYYREEENGRGNFPPRFSGLQFPNYSSELNVNALELDDSALYLCASSPGHTMNTEAFFGQGTRLTVV.